Sequencing of this T cell receptor (beta chain) was carried out in a study of T-cell reconstitution after alpha-beta-depleted transplantation in children. Study-wide results and limits: T cells produced anew were the main source of T-cell counts and diversity one year after transplant. Recipient T cells and thymic progenitors that survived gave rise to the high TCRbeta diversity observed at day 60 in some patients.

Remarks on this clonotype: The target antigen is unknown.

This CDR3 contains 15 residues. V lost 1 base and J 3 bases, leaving 9 bases between the germline ends. The V gene's germline CDR1 is SGHAT and CDR2 FQNNGV. Unique molecular identifiers tagged the TCRbeta library. TCRdb reprocessed the PCR reads with MiXCR, giving one entry per CDR3 protein. In the table there are about 980,000 distinct CDR3 sequences, 25% to 30% of which are singletons. The gene calls are TRBV11-2 and TRBJ2-2; unclear D gene. The sequence came from a boy under two years old who had a stem cell transplant for SCID, so the T cells may come from the graft donor. This sample comprised PBMCs, mostly from graft donor cells, obtained 360 days after TCRalphabeta/CD19-depleted stem cell transplant. The CDR3: CASSLGPVDTGELFF. DNA for the CDR3: TGTGCCAGCAGCTTAGGTCCCGTGGACACCGGGGAGCTGTTTTTT.